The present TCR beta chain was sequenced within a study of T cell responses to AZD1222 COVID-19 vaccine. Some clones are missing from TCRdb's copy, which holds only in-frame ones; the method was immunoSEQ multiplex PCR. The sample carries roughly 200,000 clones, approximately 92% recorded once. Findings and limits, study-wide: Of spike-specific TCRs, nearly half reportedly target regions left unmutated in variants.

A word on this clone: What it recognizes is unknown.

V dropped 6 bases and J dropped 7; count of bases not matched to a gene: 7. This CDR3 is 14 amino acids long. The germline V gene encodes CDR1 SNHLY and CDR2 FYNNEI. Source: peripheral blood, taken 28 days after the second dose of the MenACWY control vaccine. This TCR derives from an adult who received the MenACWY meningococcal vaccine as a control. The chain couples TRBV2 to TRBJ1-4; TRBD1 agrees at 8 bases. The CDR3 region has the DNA TGTGCCAGCAGGCTCACAGGGGGGACTGAAAAACTGTTTTTT. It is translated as CASRLTGGTEKLFF. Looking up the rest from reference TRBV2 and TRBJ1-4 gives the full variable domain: EPEVTQTPSHQVTQMGQEVILRCVPISNHLYFYWYRQILGQKVEFLVSFYNNEISEKSEIFDDQFSVERPDGSNFTLKIRSTKLEDSAMYFCASRLTGGTEKLFFGSGTQLSVL.